Each of the 24 T cell receptor beta chains below was sequenced from the same sample in a study of monozygotic twins with inflammatory bowel disease. Using the 5' RACE reads, TCRdb records one entry per CDR3 protein without DNA. The sample has a few hundred thousand distinct CDR3 sequences. Sequences were obtained from blood. Receptors were obtained from a human donor with ulcerative colitis or Crohn's disease, or a healthy co-twin of an affected twin (not recorded which).

The chain employs TRBV19 and TRBJ1-3. Per the germline V gene, CDR1 is LNHDA and CDR2 is SQIVND (reference sequence). This CDR3 is 17 amino acids long. CDR3: CASSISSARFSGNTIYF.

The rearrangement joins TRBV6-2 or TRBV6-3 to TRBJ2-1; the D call from TCRdb, TRBD2, cannot be confirmed without DNA. The CDR3 loop spans 17 amino acids. The germline CDR1 and CDR2 sequences are MNHEY and SVGEGT. The CDR3: CASSYARTSGGYNKQFF.

The chain is built from TRBV12-3 or TRBV12-4 and TRBJ1-3; TCRdb's D call, TRBD1, is unchecked because there is no DNA. The CDR3 runs 14 residues. CDR3 in amino acids: CASRRVRDGNTIYF.

This sequence joins TRBV7-2 and TRBJ1-1; TCRdb gives TRBD1 as the D gene, but with no DNA this cannot be confirmed. Germline CDR1 reads SGHTA; CDR2 reads FQGNSA. The CDR3 has 15 amino acids. The CDR3 sequence is CASSLWGQGGTEAFF.

V usage is TRBV7-2 and J usage is TRBJ1-4; as DNA is missing, the TRBD1 call by TCRdb cannot be tested. The CDR3 spans 17 residues. Germline V gene sequence: CDR1 SGHTA, CDR2 FQGNSA. The CDR3 loop is CASSLEPYGGSNEKLFF.

The chain uses TRBV20-1 and TRBJ2-5; absent DNA, TCRdb's TRBD1 call cannot be checked. This CDR3 contains 16 residues. The germline V gene has CDR1 DFQATT and CDR2 SNEGSKA (reference sequence). CDR3 loop: CSARDLAGGPRETQYF.

The gene calls are TRBV4-3 and TRBJ1-4; as DNA is missing, the TRBD1 call by TCRdb cannot be tested. The CDR3 has 16 amino acids. Looked up from germline, CDR1 is LGHNA and CDR2 is YSLEER. The CDR3 reads CASSRTRAATNEKLFF.

J is TRBJ1-1 and V is TRBV6-4; TCRdb reports TRBD1, a call that lacks DNA to check it against. The CDR3 runs 14 residues. Germline assignment: CDR1 MRHNA and CDR2 SNTAGT. This CDR3 reads CASREQGWATEAFF.

The chain is built from TRBV7-9 and TRBJ1-4. The V gene's germline CDR1 is SEHNR and CDR2 FQNEAQ (reference sequence). The CDR3 is made up of 14 amino acids. CDR3 amino acids: CASKQGGENKKLFF.

The CDR3: CASSPGTSGGGDTQYF. The chain combines TRBV27 with TRBJ2-3; TCRdb's D call, TRBD2, is unchecked because there is no DNA. The V gene's germline CDR1 is MNHEY and CDR2 SMNVEV (reference sequence). The CDR3 length is 16 residues.

This CDR3 is CATPTGTGRQETQYF. The chain is built from TRBV7-8 and TRBJ2-5; TCRdb selects TRBD1, and the lack of DNA leaves this call unchecked. The CDR3 is 15 residues long. The V gene's germline CDR1 is SGHVS and CDR2 FQNEAQ.

This chain uses TRBV30 with TRBJ2-6. This CDR3 has 16 amino acids. CDR1 GTSNPN and CDR2 SVGIG come from the germline V gene (reference sequence). CDR3 loop: CAWSVRTYSGANVLTF.

The V call is TRBV29-1, the J call TRBJ1-4. There are 12 residues in the CDR3. The germline gives CDR1 SQVTM, CDR2 ANQGSEA. The CDR3 here is CSVGGIYEKLFF.

The V gene is TRBV12-3 or TRBV12-4, the J gene TRBJ1-2; the D call of TRBD1 rests on TCRdb alone, since no DNA is present to check it. CDR3 length: 13 amino acids. The CDR3 is CASRPTGLEGYTF.

This chain uses TRBV18 with TRBJ1-5; the TCRdb call, TRBD1, lacks DNA for checking. Germline CDR1 reads KGHSH; CDR2 reads LQKENI. This CDR3 is 20 amino acids long. The CDR3 is CASSPPPGQVPLSYNQPQHF.

The chain employs TRBV24-1 and TRBJ2-7. This CDR3 contains 15 residues. The germline gives CDR1 KGHDR, CDR2 SFDVKD. The CDR3 protein is CATSDRHEATYEQYF.

The chain couples TRBV7-2 to TRBJ2-2; TCRdb names TRBD1, which stays unverified in the absence of DNA. Germline values: CDR1 SGHTA, CDR2 FQGNSA. The length of the CDR3 is 16 residues. The CDR3: CASSLAGAANTGELFF.

The chain uses TRBV5-1 and TRBJ2-7; TCRdb picks TRBD1, but there is no DNA to check that call. This CDR3 has 14 residues. Germline assignment: CDR1 SGHRS and CDR2 YFSETQ. CDR3 sequence: CASSLGVDSYEQYF.

The chain is built from TRBV7-2 and TRBJ2-3; lacking DNA, the TRBD2 call made by TCRdb goes unchecked. This CDR3 region has 15 residues. Per germline, CDR1 SGHTA and CDR2 FQGNSA. The CDR3 region is CASSLGGPRRDTQYF.

The J gene is TRBJ2-7, the V gene TRBV4-2; the TCRdb D gene call, TRBD1, has no DNA to confirm it. There are 13 residues in the CDR3. CDR1 LGHNA and CDR2 YNFKEQ come from the germline V gene. The CDR3 is CASSPQTGSEQYF.

This chain connects TRBV3-1 to TRBJ1-5; checking the TCRdb D call of TRBD1 is not possible without DNA. The CDR3 loop spans 16 amino acids. Germline V gene data show CDR1 as LGHDT and CDR2 as YNNKEL (reference sequence). The CDR3 sequence: CASSQGFGAGNQPQHF.

The gene calls are TRBV12-5 and TRBJ2-5; there is no DNA to check the TCRdb D call of TRBD2. CDR1 is LGHNT and CDR2 is FRNRAP in the germline V gene. This CDR3 is built from 18 residues. The CDR3 spells CASGSSRLSGGAGETQYF. Based on the CDR3 plus reference TRBV12-5 and TRBJ2-5, the full variable domain is DARVTQTPRHKVTEMGQEVTMRCQPILGHNTVFWYRQTMMQGLELLAYFRNRAPLDDSGMPKDRFSAEMPDATLATLKIQPSEPRDSAVYFCASGSSRLSGGAGETQYFGPGTRLLVL.

V gene TRBV7-2 combines with J gene TRBJ2-4. Germline V CDR1 and CDR2: SGHTA, FQGNSA. The CDR3 sequence is 15 residues long. The CDR3 spells CASSARHLAKNMQYF.

The V gene is TRBV28, the J gene TRBJ2-2; TCRdb's D call of TRBD1 is untestable without DNA. The CDR3 spans 15 residues. Germline V gene lookup returns CDR1 MDHEN and CDR2 SYDVKM. CDR3 sequence: CASTRQGLNTGELFF.